This entry features one T cell receptor (beta chain) sequence. The assay was immunoSEQ multiplex PCR, and TCRdb's table has in-frame clones only and misses some. Of about 270,000 clones in the sample, around 92% are singletons; the top ten hold around 0.5%. Germline CDR1 SGHTA, CDR2 FQGNSA. The CDR3 extends over 14 amino acids. Trimming left V 1 base short and J 6 bases short, with 12 bases between. This sample stems from a study of T cell responses to AZD1222 COVID-19 vaccine. The genes are TRBV7-2 and TRBJ1-1; a weak D match, TRBD1 (6 bases). The TCR comes from an adult who received the AZD1222 COVID-19 vaccine. Source: peripheral blood, taken 28 days after the second AZD1222 dose. CDR3 protein: CASSLVGGRAEAFF. The CDR3 DNA is TGTGCCAGCAGCTTAGTGGGGGGCCGGGCTGAAGCTTTCTTT. Full variable domain (rest looked up from reference TRBV7-2 and TRBJ1-1): GAGVSQSPSNKVTEKGKDVELRCDPISGHTALYWYRQSLGQGLEFLIYFQGNSAPDKSGLPSDRFSAERTGGSVSTLTIQRTQQEDSAVYLCASSLVGGRAEAFFGQGTRLTVV.